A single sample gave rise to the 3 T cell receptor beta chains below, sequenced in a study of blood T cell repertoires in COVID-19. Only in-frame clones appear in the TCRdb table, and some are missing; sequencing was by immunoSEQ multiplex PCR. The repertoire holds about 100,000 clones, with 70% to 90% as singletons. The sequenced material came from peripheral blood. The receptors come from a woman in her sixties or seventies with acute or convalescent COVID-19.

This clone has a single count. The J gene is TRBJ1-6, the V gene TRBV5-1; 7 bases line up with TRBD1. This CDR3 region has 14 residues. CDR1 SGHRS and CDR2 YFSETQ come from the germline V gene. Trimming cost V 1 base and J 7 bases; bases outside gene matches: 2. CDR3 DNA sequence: TGCGCCAGCAGCTTGAACAGGGGCAATTCACCCCTCCACTTT. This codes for CASSLNRGNSPLHF.

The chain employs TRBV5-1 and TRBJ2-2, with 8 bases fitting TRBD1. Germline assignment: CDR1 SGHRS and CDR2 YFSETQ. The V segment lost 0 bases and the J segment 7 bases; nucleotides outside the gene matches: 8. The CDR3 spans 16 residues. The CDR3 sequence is CASSLAGQGAVGELFF. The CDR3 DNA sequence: TGCGCCAGCAGCTTGGCAGGGCAGGGGGCCGTCGGGGAGCTGTTTTTT. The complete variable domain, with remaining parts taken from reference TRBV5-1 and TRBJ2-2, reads KAGVTQTPRYLIKTRGQQVTLSCSPISGHRSVSWYQQTPGQGLQFLFEYFSETQRNKGNFPGRFSGRQFSNSRSEMNVSTLELGDSALYLCASSLAGQGAVGELFFGEGSRLTVL.

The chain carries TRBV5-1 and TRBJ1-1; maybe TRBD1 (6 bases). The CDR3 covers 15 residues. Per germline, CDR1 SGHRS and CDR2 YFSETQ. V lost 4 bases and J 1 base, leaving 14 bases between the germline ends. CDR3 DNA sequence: TGCGCCAGCAGCACTACCGGGACAACGAACACTGAAGCTTTCTTT. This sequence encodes CASSTTGTTNTEAFF. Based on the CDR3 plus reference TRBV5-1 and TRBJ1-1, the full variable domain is KAGVTQTPRYLIKTRGQQVTLSCSPISGHRSVSWYQQTPGQGLQFLFEYFSETQRNKGNFPGRFSGRQFSNSRSEMNVSTLELGDSALYLCASSTTGTTNTEAFFGQGTRLTVV.